This T cell receptor (beta chain) was found in a study of Ad26.COV2.S vaccination and SARS-CoV-2 variants. The study, taken as a whole, reports: Vaccinees displayed broader spike-specific TCR repertoires than placebo recipients.

With regard to this clone: The target antigen is unknown.

Treatment given: some 20 received Ad26.COV2.S at low or high dose, single or two shots; roughly five received placebo; per-sample allocation not given. All samples were drawn on day 63, counting from the first vaccine or placebo injection. The method was immunoSEQ multiplex PCR; TCRdb's version includes in-frame clones alone and lacks a portion of them. The data show approximately 280,000 clones, with 87% seen just once and about 3.5% held by the top ten. Trimming stripped 0 bases from V and 7 bases from J, with 14 bases between. CDR1 and CDR2 from the germline V gene are SGHRS and YFSETQ. The CDR3 has 15 amino acids.

This sample comprised peripheral blood, obtained in a trial of Ad26.COV2.S vaccine versus placebo. The clonotype originates from a person aged 18-65 years who received the Ad26.COV2.S COVID-19 vaccine or a placebo. The V call is TRBV5-1, the J call TRBJ2-1; a possible D gene is TRBD2 (5 bases). CDR3 in amino acids: CASSLEASPRNEQFF. Here the CDR3 DNA reads TGCGCCAGCAGCTTGGAGGCTAGCCCTAGGAATGAGCAGTTCTTC.